Below, one TCR beta chain is given with its context. The germline V gene encodes CDR1 SGHTA and CDR2 FQGNSA. The CDR3 is 17 residues long. V lost 4 bases to trimming and J lost 3 bases, with 21 bases between them. This entry belongs to a study of CD8 T cells in Susac syndrome. Peripheral blood CD8+ and CD4+ T cells were profiled by TCR beta sequencing. Random hexamers were used to reverse transcribe roughly 0.45 to 1 ug of RNA. TCRdb called the immunoSEQ multiplex PCR reads again in MiXCR, with one record for every CDR3 protein. The data contain approximately 160,000 distinct CDR3 sequences, about 94% of them singletons.

This receptor was taken from a human donor in good health. Sequencing was done on a sample of CD4+ T cells from PBMCs. The V gene is TRBV7-2, the J gene TRBJ1-2, with D maybe TRBD1 (5 bases). The CDR3 region is CASSWSNRGLVDYGYTF. CDR3 bases: TGTGCCAGCAGCTGGAGCAACCGGGGGTTAGTCGACTATGGCTACACCTTC.